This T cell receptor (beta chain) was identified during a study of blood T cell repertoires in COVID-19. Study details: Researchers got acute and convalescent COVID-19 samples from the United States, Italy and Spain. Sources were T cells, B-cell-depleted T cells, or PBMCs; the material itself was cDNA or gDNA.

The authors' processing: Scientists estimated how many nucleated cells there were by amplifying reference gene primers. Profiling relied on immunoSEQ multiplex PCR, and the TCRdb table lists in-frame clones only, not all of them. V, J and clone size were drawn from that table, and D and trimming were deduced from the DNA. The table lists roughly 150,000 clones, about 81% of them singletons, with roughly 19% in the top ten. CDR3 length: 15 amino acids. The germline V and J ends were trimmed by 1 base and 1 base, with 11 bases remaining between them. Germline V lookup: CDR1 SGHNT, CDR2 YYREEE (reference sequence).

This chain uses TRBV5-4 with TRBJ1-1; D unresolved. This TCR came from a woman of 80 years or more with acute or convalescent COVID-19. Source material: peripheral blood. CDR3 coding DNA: TGTGCCAGCAGCTTGATTACGGGAGAGAACACTGAAGCTTTCTTT. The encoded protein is CASSLITGENTEAFF.